These T cell receptor beta chains were read from a single sample in a study of blood T cell repertoires in COVID-19. TCRdb keeps only in-frame clones here, not all; method: immunoSEQ multiplex PCR. Among 180,000 or so clones listed, 75% to 90% were seen once. Sequenced input: peripheral blood. These receptors all stem from a woman aged 35 to 49 with COVID-19, enrolled during active disease. Each CDR3 is given with its conserved first and last residue. Each record gives: CDR3 length, J gene, clone size, V gene, D gene, CDR3 DNA, CDR3 protein. The D gene is left open where the match is weak. Some rows have no size entry. The others give once, few or many, or a class for an expanded clone.

length: 14; J: TRBJ2-7; size: NA; V: TRBV7-2; D: NA; DNA: TGTGCCAGCAGCTTAGCCGCAGGGGCTAACGAGCAGTACTTC; CDR3: CASSLAAGANEQYF
length: 12; J: TRBJ2-1; size: NA; V: TRBV19; D: NA; DNA: TGTGCCAGTAGTACGCTAGCGAGTGAGCAGTTCTTC; CDR3: CASSTLASEQFF
length: 15; J: TRBJ1-6; size: NA; V: TRBV24-1; D: NA; DNA: TGTGCCACCAGTGATGGACAGCCCTATAATTCACCCCTCCACTTT; CDR3: CATSDGQPYNSPLHF
length: 15; J: TRBJ1-5; size: many; V: TRBV19; D: TRBD1; DNA: TGTGCCAGTGCCCGGACAGGGTCTAGCAATCAGCCCCAGCATTTT; CDR3: CASARTGSSNQPQHF
length: 15; J: TRBJ1-4; size: NA; V: TRBV28; D: TRBD1; DNA: TGTGCCAGCACGGACAGGGGGCTAGACTTGGGAAAACTGTTTTTT; CDR3: CASTDRGLDLGKLFF
length: 15; J: TRBJ2-3; size: few; V: TRBV7-9; D: TRBD1; DNA: TGTGCCAGCAGCGTCCGAGACAGGGGTACAGATACGCAGTATTTT; CDR3: CASSVRDRGTDTQYF
length: 15; J: TRBJ1-4; size: NA; V: TRBV5-1; D: NA; DNA: TGCGCCAGCAGCTTGGCGGAGTCGGCTAATGAAAAACTGTTTTTT; CDR3: CASSLAESANEKLFF
length: 14; J: TRBJ2-7; size: NA; V: TRBV11-2; D: TRBD1; DNA: TGTGCCAGCAGCTTACGGGACAGCCTTTACGAGCAGTACTTC; CDR3: CASSLRDSLYEQYF
length: 15; J: TRBJ1-1; size: NA; V: TRBV6-6; D: NA; DNA: TGTGCCAGCAGTTACGTCCGGGGGGCGGGGACTGAAGCTTTCTTT; CDR3: CASSYVRGAGTEAFF
length: 15; J: TRBJ2-2; size: NA; V: TRBV2; D: TRBD2; DNA: TGTGCCAGCAGGGAGCTAGCGGGATTTACCGGGGAGCTGTTTTTT; CDR3: CASRELAGFTGELFF
length: 12; J: TRBJ2-1; size: NA; V: TRBV5-6; D: NA; DNA: TGTGCCAGCAGCAGGGGATACAATGAGCAGTTCTTC; CDR3: CASSRGYNEQFF
length: 13; J: TRBJ1-3; size: NA; V: TRBV12-3/TRBV12-4; D: NA; DNA: TGTGCCAGTCAAGAGGGAATCGGAAACACCATATATTTT; CDR3: CASQEGIGNTIYF
length: 15; J: TRBJ1-4; size: NA; V: TRBV6-1; D: NA; DNA: TGTGCCAGCAGTGAGGCCAGGGGCGGTAATGAAAAACTGTTTTTT; CDR3: CASSEARGGNEKLFF
length: 14; J: TRBJ2-3; size: NA; V: TRBV6-5; D: TRBD1; DNA: TGTGCCAGCAGAACTGAGGGGACAGGGGATACGCAGTATTTT; CDR3: CASRTEGTGDTQYF
length: 16; J: TRBJ2-3; size: NA; V: TRBV28; D: NA; DNA: TGTGCCAGCAGTCCCTACGTAGCAACTAGCACAGATACGCAGTATTTT; CDR3: CASSPYVATSTDTQYF
length: 13; J: TRBJ1-1; size: NA; V: TRBV19; D: NA; DNA: TGTGCCAGTAGTACACCCCCCGGGACAGAAGCTTTCTTT; CDR3: CASSTPPGTEAFF
length: 14; J: TRBJ1-3; size: NA; V: TRBV5-4; D: NA; DNA: TGTGCCAGCAGCTTGAGGGGCTCTGGAAACACCATATATTTT; CDR3: CASSLRGSGNTIYF
length: 13; J: TRBJ1-2; size: NA; V: TRBV5-1; D: NA; DNA: TGCGCCAGCAGCTTGGGGGGAGTGGAGAGCTACACCTTC; CDR3: CASSLGGVESYTF
length: 16; J: TRBJ2-2; size: NA; V: TRBV7-9; D: TRBD2; DNA: TGTGCCAGCAGCGATAGGGGAGGGTCGAACACCGGGGAGCTGTTTTTT; CDR3: CASSDRGGSNTGELFF
length: 15; J: TRBJ1-5; size: once; V: TRBV20-1; D: TRBD1; DNA: TGCAGTGCTAGTGCCGGACAGGGGGCTTTTTCGGCCCAGCATTTT; CDR3: CSASAGQGAFSAQHF
length: 15; J: TRBJ1-4; size: NA; V: TRBV29-1; D: NA; DNA: TGCAGCGGGATAGGGTTACAGGGTGCTAATGAAAAACTGTTTTTT; CDR3: CSGIGLQGANEKLFF
length: 14; J: TRBJ2-7; size: NA; V: TRBV11-2; D: NA; DNA: TGTGCCAGCAGGTATGGGGGCACAGCCTACGAGCAGTACTTC; CDR3: CASRYGGTAYEQYF
length: 16; J: TRBJ1-4; size: NA; V: TRBV5-1; D: TRBD1; DNA: TGCGCCAGCAGCTTGGTAGGCGGGACAGGGGGAGCGGAACTGTTTTTT; CDR3: CASSLVGGTGGAELFF
length: 11; J: TRBJ2-1; size: NA; V: TRBV7-2; D: NA; DNA: TGTGCCAGCAGCGGACTGTATGAGCAGTTCTTC; CDR3: CASSGLYEQFF
length: 13; J: TRBJ1-4; size: NA; V: TRBV6-5; D: NA; DNA: TGTGCCAGTTACAGGCCAACTAATGAAAAACTGTTTTTT; CDR3: CASYRPTNEKLFF
length: 13; J: TRBJ1-1; size: NA; V: TRBV9; D: NA; DNA: TGTGCCAGCAGCGTCCAAGGGGACACTGAAGCTTTCTTT; CDR3: CASSVQGDTEAFF
length: 11; J: TRBJ2-7; size: NA; V: TRBV27; D: NA; DNA: TGTGCCAGCAGCGCTGCCCGGGAGCAGTACTTC; CDR3: CASSAAREQYF
length: 15; J: TRBJ1-1; size: NA; V: TRBV3-1/TRBV3-2; D: TRBD1; DNA: TGTGCCAGCAGCCACGGACAGGGGTTTGGCACTGAAGCTTTCTTT; CDR3: CASSHGQGFGTEAFF
length: 18; J: TRBJ2-1; size: NA; V: TRBV21-1; D: NA; DNA: TGTGCCAGCAGCGAACCCCGACCGGCTAGCGGGCCGAACAATGAGCAGTTCTTC; CDR3: CASSEPRPASGPNNEQFF
length: 15; J: TRBJ1-5; size: many; V: TRBV2; D: TRBD1; DNA: TGTGCCAGCAGTAAATTACAGGGGGCTAATCAGCCCCAGCATTTT; CDR3: CASSKLQGANQPQHF
length: 14; J: TRBJ2-7; size: NA; V: TRBV5-1; D: TRBD1; DNA: TGCGCCAGCCGGTCGACGGGACAGGGCAACGAGCAGTACTTC; CDR3: CASRSTGQGNEQYF
length: 15; J: TRBJ1-2; size: NA; V: TRBV29-1; D: TRBD1; DNA: TGCAGCGTTGTAGGGCAGGGGGAAAATAACTATGGCTACACCTTC; CDR3: CSVVGQGENNYGYTF
length: 13; J: TRBJ2-5; size: NA; V: TRBV29-1; D: NA; DNA: TGCAGCGCCGGTGGGGGGGGCGCGGAGACCCAGTACTTC; CDR3: CSAGGGGAETQYF
length: 14; J: TRBJ2-1; size: NA; V: TRBV24-1; D: TRBD2; DNA: TGTGCCACCAGTAGCGCGGGGGGTTACAATGAGCAGTTCTTC; CDR3: CATSSAGGYNEQFF
length: 13; J: TRBJ1-5; size: NA; V: TRBV7-8; D: NA; DNA: TGTGCCAGCAGCCCGTCTCGCAATCAGCCCCAGCATTTT; CDR3: CASSPSRNQPQHF
length: 19; J: TRBJ2-3; size: NA; V: TRBV4-2; D: TRBD2; DNA: TGTGCCAGCAGCCAAGATAAAGAGCATAGCGGGGGTATGACAGATACGCAGTATTTT; CDR3: CASSQDKEHSGGMTDTQYF
length: 15; J: TRBJ2-2; size: NA; V: TRBV6-5; D: TRBD1; DNA: TGTGCCAGCAGAAAGGGACAGGTGAACACCGGGGAGCTGTTTTTT; CDR3: CASRKGQVNTGELFF
length: 15; J: TRBJ2-7; size: once; V: TRBV7-8; D: NA; DNA: TGTGCCAGCAGCTTAGTTGCGGCTACTTCCTACGAGCAGTACTTC; CDR3: CASSLVAATSYEQYF
length: 17; J: TRBJ2-6; size: NA; V: TRBV7-9; D: TRBD1; DNA: TGTGCCAGCAGCACGGGACAGGGGGCAACTGGGGCCAACGTCCTGACTTTC; CDR3: CASSTGQGATGANVLTF
length: 14; J: TRBJ2-1; size: NA; V: TRBV7-2; D: NA; DNA: TGTGCCAGCAGCCCCAGCGCGGGGCACAATGAGCAGTTCTTC; CDR3: CASSPSAGHNEQFF
length: 12; J: TRBJ2-3; size: NA; V: TRBV7-2; D: NA; DNA: TGTGCCAGCAGCTTCCCGGGACTCCAACAGTATTTT; CDR3: CASSFPGLQQYF
length: 14; J: TRBJ2-7; size: NA; V: TRBV5-1; D: NA; DNA: TGCGCCAGCAGCTTGGTACAAGAACCCTACGAGCAGTACTTC; CDR3: CASSLVQEPYEQYF
length: 16; J: TRBJ2-1; size: once; V: TRBV4-1; D: TRBD2; DNA: TGCGCCAGCAGCCAAGATAAGGCGGGGGGTGGGCTTGAGCAGTTCTTC; CDR3: CASSQDKAGGGLEQFF
length: 14; J: TRBJ2-3; size: NA; V: TRBV28; D: TRBD2; DNA: TGTGCCAGCAGTAGAGCGGGAGGGACAGATACGCAGTATTTT; CDR3: CASSRAGGTDTQYF
length: 15; J: TRBJ1-4; size: NA; V: TRBV6-1; D: TRBD1; DNA: TGTGCCAGCAGTGAGGGGGGACAGGGTTTAGAAAAACTGTTTTTT; CDR3: CASSEGGQGLEKLFF
length: 13; J: TRBJ1-4; size: NA; V: TRBV14; D: NA; DNA: TGTGCCAGCAGCCCCGGACTGACCAGGCGGCTGTTTTTT; CDR3: CASSPGLTRRLFF
length: 14; J: TRBJ2-5; size: once; V: TRBV5-1; D: TRBD2; DNA: TGCGCCAGCAGCTTGTTGGCGGGAGAAGAGACCCAGTACTTC; CDR3: CASSLLAGEETQYF
length: 15; J: TRBJ2-1; size: NA; V: TRBV2; D: TRBD2; DNA: TGTGCCAGCAGTTTAGGGACTAGCGCCTACAATGAGCAGTTCTTC; CDR3: CASSLGTSAYNEQFF
length: 16; J: TRBJ2-7; size: NA; V: TRBV3-1/TRBV3-2; D: TRBD2; DNA: TGTGCCAGCAGCCTAATGCGGACTAGCGGATCCTACGAGCAGTACTTC; CDR3: CASSLMRTSGSYEQYF
length: 16; J: TRBJ1-5; size: few; V: TRBV27; D: TRBD1; DNA: TGTGCCAGCAGTTTACAGGGACAGGGAACAGGCCAGCCCCAGCATTTT; CDR3: CASSLQGQGTGQPQHF
length: 13; J: TRBJ1-3; size: NA; V: TRBV19; D: NA; DNA: TGTGCCACCCAACAGGGCTCTGGAAACACCATATATTTT; CDR3: CATQQGSGNTIYF
length: 15; J: TRBJ2-1; size: NA; V: TRBV7-9; D: TRBD2; DNA: TGTGCCAGCAGCTTCACTAGCGGGAACAACAATGAGCAGTTCTTC; CDR3: CASSFTSGNNNEQFF
length: 14; J: TRBJ2-1; size: NA; V: TRBV5-1; D: NA; DNA: TGCGCCAGCAGCTTGGAACAGACCTACAATGAGCAGTTCTTC; CDR3: CASSLEQTYNEQFF